These 28 T cell receptor beta chains originate from one sample sequenced in a study of shared clonotypes between healthy human individuals. Here immunoSEQ multiplex PCR was the method, and the copy in TCRdb shows in-frame clones only, minus some. This sample has about 1.5 million clones, with approximately 98% found just once. The sequenced sample was naive CD4+ T cells sorted from blood. Specified subset: CD45RA+ positively selected. These receptors were collected from a man aged 30 to 39 in good health.

The chain joins TRBV6-6 to TRBJ2-5, with 10 bases identical to TRBD2. This CDR3 spans 15 amino acids. Germline V lookup: CDR1 MNHNY, CDR2 SVGAGI (reference sequence). With V trimmed by 0 bases and J by 4 bases, 2 bases remained unmatched. CDR3 bases: TGTGCCAGCAGTTACTCCGGGACTAGCGTAGAGACCCAGTACTTC. The encoded protein is CASSYSGTSVETQYF.

This sequence joins TRBV28 and TRBJ2-5; 8 bases are shared with TRBD2. V shed 1 base, J shed 5 bases, and the junction held 6 bases outside the gene matches. The CDR3 has 15 residues. The germline CDR1 and CDR2 sequences are MDHEN and SYDVKM. The DNA of the CDR3 is TGTGCCAGCAGTTTATCGGGGGGGCGTAGGGAGACCCAGTACTTC. This encodes CASSLSGGRRETQYF.

The chain recombines TRBV7-8 with TRBJ2-7, with D perhaps matching TRBD1 (6 bases). There are 14 residues in the CDR3. Trimming shortened V by 2 bases and J by 4 bases, and 12 bases separated the two germline ends. Germline V gene lookup returns CDR1 SGHVS and CDR2 FQNEAQ. The CDR3 protein is CASSLMGQPYEQYF. CDR3 coding DNA: TGTGCCAGCAGCTTAATGGGACAACCTTACGAGCAGTACTTC.

The chain uses TRBV28 and TRBJ2-7, with no clear D. Per germline, CDR1 MDHEN and CDR2 SYDVKM. The CDR3 extends over 14 amino acids. The germline V and J ends were trimmed by 3 bases and 1 base, with 10 bases remaining between them. This CDR3 reads CASSFLVGSYEQYF. The CDR3 DNA is TGTGCCAGCAGTTTTCTTGTTGGGTCCTACGAGCAGTACTTC.

The J gene is TRBJ1-1, the V gene TRBV29-1; 10 bases align to TRBD1. The CDR3 is 13 residues long. Germline assignment: CDR1 SQVTM and CDR2 ANQGSEA. V trimming: 7 bases; J trimming: 3 bases; junction bases outside the gene matches: 5. CDR3 coding DNA: TGCAGCGCTACGACAGGGGGCCACACTGAAGCTTTCTTT. It codes for CSATTGGHTEAFF.

V gene TRBV11-2 combines with J gene TRBJ1-2; the D is unclear. Germline V lookup: CDR1 SGHAT, CDR2 FQNNGV. The CDR3 runs to 14 residues. The V and J ends lost 3 bases and 4 bases respectively, with 12 bases between them. DNA of the CDR3: TGTGCCAGCAGCTTGCGCTCAATGGTCTATGGCTACACCTTC. It yields the protein CASSLRSMVYGYTF. Looking up the rest from reference TRBV11-2 and TRBJ1-2 gives the full variable domain: EAGVAQSPRYKIIEKRQSVAFWCNPISGHATLYWYQQILGQGPKLLIQFQNNGVVDDSQLPKDRFSAERLKGVDSTLKIQPAKLEDSAVYLCASSLRSMVYGYTFGSGTRLTVV.

The chain joins TRBV23-1 to TRBJ2-7, with 7 positions matching TRBD1. TRBV23-1 is identified as an open reading frame with a role that is uncertain. CDR3 size: 15 residues. Trimming cost V 6 bases and J 0 bases; bases outside gene matches: 8. The CDR3 DNA is TGCGCCAGCAGACAAACCGGGACAGCCTCCTACGAGCAGTACTTC. As protein: CASRQTGTASYEQYF.

V is TRBV2 and J is TRBJ1-2; 11 bases match TRBD1. The CDR3 extends over 14 amino acids. Germline loops: CDR1 SNHLY, CDR2 FYNNEI. The J segment lost 5 bases and the V segment lost 6 bases, leaving 5 bases of the junction unmatched. CDR3 DNA sequence: TGTGCCAGCAGGGACAGGGGGCAGAATTATGGCTACACCTTC. Protein product: CASRDRGQNYGYTF.

The chain has TRBV9 and TRBJ2-1, with TRBD2 matching over 9 bases. Unmatched junction bases numbered 21, after V lost 0 bases and J lost 8 bases. This CDR3 has 20 residues. The V gene's germline CDR1 is SGDLS and CDR2 YYNGEE. The CDR3 DNA sequence: TGTGCCAGCAGCGTAGAGTCGGGCAGGTACGGGACTAGCAGAATCGATGAGCAGTTCTTC. As protein: CASSVESGRYGTSRIDEQFF.

The genes are TRBV19 and TRBJ1-1, with D possibly TRBD1 on 5 matching bases. The CDR3 is 16 amino acids. Germline V gene data show CDR1 as LNHDA and CDR2 as SQIVND (reference sequence). The germline V and J ends were trimmed by 3 bases and 4 bases, with 18 bases remaining between them. The CDR3 DNA reads TGTGCCAGTAGTATGCGGGGCGCGGGGACGGTCACTGAAGCTTTCTTT. Translated: CASSMRGAGTVTEAFF.

The V gene is TRBV15, the J gene TRBJ1-1; no definite D call. Trimming left V 2 bases short and J 8 bases short, with 9 bases between. The germline V gene has CDR1 LNHNV and CDR2 YYDKDF (reference sequence). CDR3 size: 12 residues. The CDR3 loop reads CATSRTGMEAFF. CDR3 bases: TGTGCCACCAGCAGAACGGGGATGGAAGCTTTCTTT.

The chain links TRBV10-2 to TRBJ2-2; the D is unclear. Between the trimmed V and J ends, which lost 4 bases and 1 base, there was a span of 13 bases. Germline V gives CDR1 WSHSY, CDR2 SAAADI. The CDR3 extends over 16 amino acids. The CDR3 reads CASSVLAGRNTGELFF. CDR3 sequence (DNA): TGCGCCAGCAGTGTCTTGGCAGGAAGGAACACCGGGGAGCTGTTTTTT.

The chain is built from TRBV18 and TRBJ2-1; 7 bases agree with TRBD2. V lost 5 bases to trimming and J lost 0 bases; unmatched junction nucleotides: 4. The CDR3 loop spans 15 amino acids. Germline CDR1 reads KGHSH; CDR2 reads LQKENI. CDR3 sequence reads: CASSSSGASYNEQFF. The CDR3 coding sequence is TGTGCCAGCTCATCTAGCGGTGCCTCCTACAATGAGCAGTTCTTC.

This chain joins TRBV29-1 and TRBJ1-1; no clear D gene. V was trimmed by 3 bases and J by 11 bases, leaving 10 bases between them. The CDR3 contains 10 residues. CDR1 is SQVTM and CDR2 is ANQGSEA in the germline V gene. The CDR3 coding sequence is TGCAGCGTTGATTTAGGGTTGGCTTTCTTT. The encoded protein is CSVDLGLAFF.

The J gene is TRBJ2-7, the V gene TRBV2; tentatively, D is TRBD1 (6 bases). This CDR3 spans 15 amino acids. The ends were cut back, 1 base at V and 4 bases at J, with 14 bases in the middle. CDR1 and CDR2 (germline): SNHLY, FYNNEI. This chain's CDR3 is CASSEGGLAWYEQYF. In DNA form, the CDR3 reads TGTGCCAGCAGTGAAGGGGGGCTAGCCTGGTACGAGCAGTACTTC. The full variable domain, completed using reference TRBV2 and TRBJ2-7, is EPEVTQTPSHQVTQMGQEVILRCVPISNHLYFYWYRQILGQKVEFLVSFYNNEISEKSEIFDDQFSVERPDGSNFTLKIRSTKLEDSAMYFCASSEGGLAWYEQYFGPGTRLTVT.

This chain links TRBV5-1 with TRBJ1-4; D is undetermined. Trimming cost V 0 bases and J 4 bases, with 13 bases left between them. In germline, CDR1 is SGHRS, CDR2 YFSETQ. The CDR3 has 16 amino acids. CDR3 amino acids: CASSLARKGVNEKLFF. In nucleotides, the CDR3 is TGCGCCAGCAGCTTGGCCAGGAAGGGAGTTAATGAAAAACTGTTTTTT.

The rearrangement links TRBV5-1 to TRBJ2-7; 9 bases map to TRBD1. The CDR3 is 16 residues long. J gave up 1 base and V 2 bases, and 7 bases lay outside the gene matches. In germline, CDR1 is SGHRS, CDR2 YFSETQ. The CDR3 coding sequence is TGCGCCAGCAGCTTCCTGGGGGGACAGGGTTCCTACGAGCAGTACTTC. This gives the protein CASSFLGGQGSYEQYF.

The chain joins TRBV6-5 to TRBJ1-3; 10 bases fit TRBD1. Germline trimming cut 3 bases from V and 4 bases from J; bases unmatched to any gene: 6. The CDR3 has 16 amino acids. Germline values: CDR1 MNHEY, CDR2 SVGAGI. The CDR3 sequence is CASSYSDRGQGNTIYF. The CDR3, as DNA: TGTGCCAGCAGTTATTCCGACAGGGGGCAGGGAAACACCATATATTTT.

V usage is TRBV6-4 and J usage is TRBJ2-2, with D possibly being TRBD1 or TRBD2 (5 bases each). V was trimmed by 2 bases and J by 4 bases, leaving 14 bases between them. Per germline, CDR1 MRHNA and CDR2 SNTAGT. This CDR3 is built from 16 residues. DNA for the CDR3: TGTGCCAGCAGTGACACCGGGACCCCGGTCACCGGGGAGCTGTTTTTT. It translates to CASSDTGTPVTGELFF.

This chain connects TRBV28 to TRBJ2-2; possible D gene TRBD2, 5 bases. Between the trimmed V and J ends, which lost 2 bases and 16 bases, there was a span of 11 bases. In germline, CDR1 is MDHEN, CDR2 SYDVKM. CDR3 length: 11 residues. The CDR3 nucleotides read TGTGCCAGCAGTTTAATGGCTAGCTGGTTTTTT. Its translation: CASSLMASWFF.

This clone was picked up one time. The rearrangement uses TRBV7-3 and TRBJ2-2; possible D gene TRBD2, 5 bases. Germline assignment: CDR1 SGHTA and CDR2 FQGTGA. The CDR3 is 15 amino acids. V was trimmed by 5 bases and J by 0 bases, leaving 10 bases between them. CDR3 in DNA: TGTGCCAGCAGCCACGACTATTCGAACACCGGGGAGCTGTTTTTT. Translated: CASSHDYSNTGELFF.

The chain uses TRBV4-3 and TRBJ2-1; D uncertain. V gave up 0 bases and J gave up 10 bases, with 7 bases separating them. The CDR3 is made up of 12 amino acids. Germline lookup yields CDR1 LGHNA and CDR2 YSLEER. CDR3 DNA sequence: TGCGCCAGCAGCCAAGAGGGCACCGAGCAGTTCTTC. It specifies CASSQEGTEQFF.

The chain has TRBV11-3 and TRBJ2-1; TRBD1 is a possible D gene (5 bases). The germline V and J ends were trimmed by 4 bases and 6 bases, with 7 bases remaining between them. CDR3 length equals 12 residues. Germline loops: CDR1 SGHNT, CDR2 YENEEA. The chain's CDR3 is CASSYQGNEQFF. Written as DNA, the CDR3 is TGTGCCAGCAGCTATCAGGGCAATGAGCAGTTCTTC. Looking up the rest from reference TRBV11-3 and TRBJ2-1 gives the full variable domain: EAGVVQSPRYKIIEKKQPVAFWCNPISGHNTLYWYLQNLGQGPELLIRYENEEAVDDSQLPKDRFSAERLKGVDSTLKIQPAELGDSAVYLCASSYQGNEQFFGPGTRLTVL.

Here the CDR3 DNA reads TGTGCCAGCAGGTCAAGAGGCCGACCCCAAGAGACCCAGTACTTC. Protein product: CASRSRGRPQETQYF. The chain joins TRBV7-2 to TRBJ2-5; D not certain. V dropped 6 bases and J dropped 1 base, with 15 bases sitting between them. The CDR3 loop spans 15 amino acids. CDR1 is SGHTA and CDR2 is FQGNSA in the germline V gene.

The chain links TRBV4-3 to TRBJ1-4; 10 bases line up with TRBD1. This CDR3 contains 16 residues. V was clipped by 4 bases and J by 3 bases; unmatched bases: 5. From germline, CDR1 is LGHNA and CDR2 YSLEER. The CDR3 loop reads CASSRDGTGANEKLFF. Here the CDR3 DNA reads TGCGCCAGCAGCCGAGACGGGACAGGGGCTAATGAAAAACTGTTTTTT.

This chain uses TRBV5-1 with TRBJ2-3; 7 bases agree with TRBD2. This CDR3 spans 17 amino acids. Trimming cost V 4 bases and J 1 base; bases outside gene matches: 12. The germline CDR1 and CDR2 sequences are SGHRS and YFSETQ. The CDR3 loop reads CASSAGLVGLGTDTQYF. The CDR3 DNA is TGCGCCAGCAGCGCTGGACTAGTCGGACTTGGCACAGATACGCAGTATTTT.

This rearrangement joins TRBV4-1 to TRBJ2-4; 7 bases fit TRBD1. The J segment lost 4 bases and the V segment lost 4 bases, leaving 13 bases of the junction unmatched. The CDR3 is made up of 17 amino acids. The germline V gene encodes CDR1 MGHRA and CDR2 YSYEKL. CDR3 region: CASSRIPPGTEKNIQYF. In DNA, the CDR3 is TGCGCCAGCAGCCGCATTCCTCCCGGGACAGAGAAAAACATTCAGTACTTC.

The gene calls are TRBV9 and TRBJ2-1, with 13 bases that match TRBD2. The CDR3 loop spans 18 amino acids. V lost 4 bases to trimming and J lost 5 bases; unmatched junction nucleotides: 12. Per germline, CDR1 SGDLS and CDR2 YYNGEE. The CDR3 sequence is CASSRGLAGAGSHNEQFF. CDR3 in DNA: TGTGCCAGCAGCAGAGGACTAGCGGGAGCAGGATCGCACAATGAGCAGTTCTTC.